Included here is one T cell receptor (beta chain) sequence, with context. Its antigen remains unknown. There are 16 residues in the CDR3. The V and J ends lost 4 bases and 7 bases respectively, with 23 bases between them. Germline assignment: CDR1 SGDLS and CDR2 YYNGEE. This sample is part of a study of beta chain features in type 1 diabetes. Study results and limitations: Type 1 diabetes patients had moderately but significantly shorter TCRB CDR3s in all four CD4+ subsets. For patients, the naive, central memory and Treg TCRB repertoires appeared more alike than for healthy donors. Type 1 diabetes patients had fewer VDJ junction insertions and more deletions. With patients and controls alike, PCR might favor shorter templates to an equal degree.

The study reverse transcribed the entire isolated RNA, so it sequenced expressed TCRB transcripts. Sequencing used immunoSEQ multiplex PCR; TCRdb keeps in-frame clones, though not all of them. The data show fewer than 650,000 clones, 15% seen once. V and J are TRBV9 and TRBJ2-5, with D possibly being TRBD1 or TRBD2 (6 bases each). Sequenced material: naive CD4+ T cells from blood. The receptor comes from a man between 18 and 35 years old in good health. CDR3 sequence: CASSFRETGAPRTQYF. CDR3 DNA sequence: TGTGCCAGCAGCTTTAGGGAAACGGGGGCGCCGAGGACCCAGTACTTC.